The 7 T cell receptor beta chains listed next were all sequenced from one sample in a study of early T cells in non-severe SARS-CoV-2 infection. A single record per CDR3 protein comes from TCRdb applying MiXCR to the 5' RACE reads. The data show over 85,000 distinct CDR3 sequences, with about 12% seen just once and approximately 3.5% held by the top ten. The sequencing used whole blood, collected at baseline. All receptors come from an adult who was a healthcare worker with PCR-confirmed SARS-CoV-2 infection or an uninfected control (not recorded which).

The rearrangement joins TRBV12-3 or TRBV12-4 to TRBJ1-2, with D uncertain. With 5 bases removed from V and 4 bases from J, the gap between germline ends came to 20 bases. The CDR3 totals 16 residues. CDR3: CASSDPPHLASYGYTF. Here the CDR3 DNA reads TGTGCCAGCAGTGACCCTCCCCACCTTGCTAGCTATGGCTACACCTTC.

This clonotype was seen repeatedly, ten times or more. The rearrangement uses TRBV5-5 and TRBJ1-1; 9 bases line up with TRBD1. The CDR3 is 16 amino acids. From germline, CDR1 is SGHKS and CDR2 YYEKEE (reference sequence). The V and J ends lost 4 bases and 3 bases, in that order; junction bases with no gene match: 10. CDR3 sequence reads: CASSPGTGRSDTEAFF. In DNA form, the CDR3 reads TGTGCCAGCAGCCCAGGGACAGGGAGGAGCGACACTGAAGCTTTCTTT.

The chain couples TRBV20-1 to TRBJ1-4, with 8 bases aligning to TRBD1. J lost 6 bases, V lost 0 bases, and 6 bases had no gene match. Germline loops: CDR1 DFQATT, CDR2 SNEGSKA (reference sequence). The CDR3 consists of 15 residues. CDR3 nucleotides: TGCAGTGCTAGAGACGCGGCAGGGGGCTATGAAAAACTGTTTTTT. Its translation is CSARDAAGGYEKLFF.

The CDR3 reads CASSLALVTRTDRGLGTYEQFF. The CDR3 DNA reads as TGTGCCAGCAGCTTAGCCCTGGTCACGAGAACCGACAGGGGCTTGGGTACCTATGAGCAGTTCTTC. The chain combines TRBV7-9 with TRBJ2-1; 8 nucleotides line up with TRBD1. Looked up from germline, CDR1 is SEHNR and CDR2 is FQNEAQ (reference sequence). The ends lost 0 bases at V and 8 bases at J; junction bases unmatched: 27. The CDR3 is made up of 22 amino acids.

This clonotype turned up a few times. The chain combines TRBV5-1 with TRBJ2-1, with a tentative D call TRBD1 (7 bases). Germline-derived CDR1 and CDR2 are SGHRS and YFSETQ. V was trimmed by 4 bases and J by 7 bases, leaving 21 bases between them. CDR3 length: 16 amino acids. CDR3 in amino acids: CASSLTMEGAGNEQFF. For the CDR3, the DNA is TGCGCCAGCAGCCTAACCATGGAGGGGGCAGGTAATGAGCAGTTCTTC.

The chain carries TRBV12-3 or TRBV12-4 and TRBJ2-1; 8 bases align to TRBD2. With V trimmed by 5 bases and J by 0 bases, 9 bases remained unmatched. The CDR3 is 17 residues long. In DNA form, the CDR3 reads TGTGCCAGCAGTACAATTAGCGGGGCAAGCTCCTACAATGAGCAGTTCTTC. Amino acids: CASSTISGASSYNEQFF.

The sample holds a few counts of this clonotype. The chain recombines TRBV18 with TRBJ1-1, with 9 bases fitting TRBD1. CDR1 and CDR2 from the germline V gene are KGHSH and LQKENI. The CDR3 has 16 amino acids. V lost 1 base to trimming and J lost 0 bases; unmatched junction nucleotides: 3. The CDR3 nucleotides read TGTGCCAGCTCACCACAGGGACAGGGATTGAACACTGAAGCTTTCTTT. Encoded protein: CASSPQGQGLNTEAFF.